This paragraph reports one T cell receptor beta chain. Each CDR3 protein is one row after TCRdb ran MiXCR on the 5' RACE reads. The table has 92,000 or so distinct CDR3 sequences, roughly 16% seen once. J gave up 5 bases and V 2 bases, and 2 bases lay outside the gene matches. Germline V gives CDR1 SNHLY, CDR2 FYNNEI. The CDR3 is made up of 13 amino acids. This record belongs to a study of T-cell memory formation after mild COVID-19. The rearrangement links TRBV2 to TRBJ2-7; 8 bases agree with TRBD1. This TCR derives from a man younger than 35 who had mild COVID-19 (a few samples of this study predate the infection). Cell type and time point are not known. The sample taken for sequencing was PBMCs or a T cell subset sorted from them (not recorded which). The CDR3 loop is CASSETGGNEQYF. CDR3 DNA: TGTGCCAGCAGTGAAACAGGGGGAAACGAGCAGTACTTC.